The T cell receptor (beta chain) under discussion was sequenced for a study of cytomegalovirus exposure and HLA in healthy donors. Whole-study findings and limits: Most TCR sequences were uncommon, yet certain public TCRs appeared in many donors.

In the case of this clone: The antigen is not known.

PCR involved 60 Vbeta and 13 Jbeta primers. Libraries were prepared by immunoSEQ multiplex PCR; TCRdb keeps only in-frame clonotypes and omits some of them. This table lists approximately 58,000 clones. J lost 3 bases, V lost 4 bases, and 16 bases had no gene match. Germline CDR1 is LGHNA and CDR2 is YNFKEQ. This CDR3 is built from 18 residues. This clonotype was obtained from a woman aged 18-29 years in good health and CMV-seronegative. The source material was PBMCs. This chain joins TRBV4-2 and TRBJ1-2, with 8 bases lining up with TRBD1. CDR3: CASSPRGDQGAADYGYTF. CDR3 nucleotide sequence: TGTGCCAGCAGCCCAAGGGGGGACCAGGGGGCCGCGGACTATGGCTACACCTTC.